This TCR beta chain came from a study of regulatory T cells in long-lasting Graves disease. Across the study: Newly diagnosed Graves' patients had taken antithyroid drugs under 3 months.

In its sample, this clonotype was seen a few times. Its specificity is not known. Findings and caveats of the study: Among samples with persistent disease, TRBV28, TRBJ1-2 and TRBJ2-5 were favored.

iRepertoire HTBI primers and Arm-PCR of CDR3 regions built TCR beta libraries. TCRdb itself ran the multiplex PCR reads through MiXCR, one entry per CDR3 protein. The data contain roughly 250,000 distinct CDR3 sequences, 15% to 20% of them singletons. As to time point: newly diagnosed GD, antithyroid drugs for less than 3 months. From PBMCs, RNA was extracted and then used to make the TCR library. CDR1 MGHRA and CDR2 YSYEKL come from the germline V gene. The junction had 4 bases not matched to a gene; V was cut back by 1 base and J by 6 bases. The CDR3 is 16 amino acids. These data are also associated with another study on T cells in Graves' hyperthyroidism and ophthalmopathy.

The specimen comprised peripheral blood mononuclear cells (PBMCs), sampled at new diagnosis, from a patient treated with antithyroid drugs. This TCR was sampled from a woman in her twenties or thirties with Graves disease. The V call is TRBV4-1, the J call TRBJ2-2; 11 nucleotides agree with TRBD1. CDR3 sequence reads: CASSQVVGQGAGELFF. CDR3 DNA sequence: TGCGCCAGCAGCCAAGTAGTGGGACAGGGGGCCGGGGAGCTGTTTTTT.